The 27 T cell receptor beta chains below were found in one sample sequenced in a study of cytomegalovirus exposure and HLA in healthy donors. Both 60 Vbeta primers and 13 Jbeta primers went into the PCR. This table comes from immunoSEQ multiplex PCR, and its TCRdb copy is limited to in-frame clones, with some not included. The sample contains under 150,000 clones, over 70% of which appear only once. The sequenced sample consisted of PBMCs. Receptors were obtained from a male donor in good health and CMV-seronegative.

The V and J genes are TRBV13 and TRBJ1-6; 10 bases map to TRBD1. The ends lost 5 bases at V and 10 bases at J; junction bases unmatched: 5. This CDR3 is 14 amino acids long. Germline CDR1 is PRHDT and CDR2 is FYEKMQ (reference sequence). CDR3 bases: TGTGCCAGCAGCCAACGGGACAGGGGATCACCCCTCCACTTT. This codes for CASSQRDRGSPLHF.

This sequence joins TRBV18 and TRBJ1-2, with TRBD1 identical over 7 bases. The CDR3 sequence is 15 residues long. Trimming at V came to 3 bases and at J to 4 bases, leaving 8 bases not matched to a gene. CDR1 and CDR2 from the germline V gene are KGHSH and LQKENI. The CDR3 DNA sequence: TGTGCCAGCTCACCTAGGGACAGCGATTTCTATGGCTACACCTTC. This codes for CASSPRDSDFYGYTF.

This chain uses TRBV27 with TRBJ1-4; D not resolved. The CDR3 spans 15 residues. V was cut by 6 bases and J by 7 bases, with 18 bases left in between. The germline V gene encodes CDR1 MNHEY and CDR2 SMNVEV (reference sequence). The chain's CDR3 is CASSPSFRRGEKLFF. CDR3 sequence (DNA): TGTGCCAGCAGCCCGTCCTTCCGACGCGGTGAAAAACTGTTTTTT. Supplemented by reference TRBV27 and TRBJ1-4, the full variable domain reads EAQVTQNPRYLITVTGKKLTVTCSQNMNHEYMSWYRQDPGLGLRQIYYSMNVEVTDKGDVPEGYKVSRKEKRNFPLILESPSPNQTSLYFCASSPSFRRGEKLFFGSGTQLSVL.

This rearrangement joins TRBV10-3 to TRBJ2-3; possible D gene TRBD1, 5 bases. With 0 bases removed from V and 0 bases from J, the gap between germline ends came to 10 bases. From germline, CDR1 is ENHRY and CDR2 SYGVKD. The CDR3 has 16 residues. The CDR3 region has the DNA TGTGCCATCAGTGAGTCTATCAGGGCCAGCACAGATACGCAGTATTTT. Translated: CAISESIRASTDTQYF.

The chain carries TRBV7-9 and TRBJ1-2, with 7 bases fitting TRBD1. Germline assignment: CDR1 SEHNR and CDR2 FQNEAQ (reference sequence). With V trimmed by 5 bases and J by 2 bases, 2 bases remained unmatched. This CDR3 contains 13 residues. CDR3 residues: CASSAQGNYGYTF. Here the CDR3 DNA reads TGTGCCAGCAGCGCACAGGGGAACTATGGCTACACCTTC. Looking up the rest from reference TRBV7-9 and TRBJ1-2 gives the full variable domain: DTGVSQNPRHKITKRGQNVTFRCDPISEHNRLYWYRQTLGQGPEFLTYFQNEAQLEKSRLLSDRFSAERPKGSFSTLEIQRTEQGDSAMYLCASSAQGNYGYTFGSGTRLTVV.

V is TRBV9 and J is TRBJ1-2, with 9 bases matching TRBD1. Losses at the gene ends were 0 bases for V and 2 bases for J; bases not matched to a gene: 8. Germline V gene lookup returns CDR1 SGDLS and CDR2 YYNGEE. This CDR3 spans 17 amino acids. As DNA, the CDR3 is TGTGCCAGCAGCGTAGCCGGGGGACAGGGAGGCAACTATGGCTACACCTTC. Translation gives CASSVAGGQGGNYGYTF.

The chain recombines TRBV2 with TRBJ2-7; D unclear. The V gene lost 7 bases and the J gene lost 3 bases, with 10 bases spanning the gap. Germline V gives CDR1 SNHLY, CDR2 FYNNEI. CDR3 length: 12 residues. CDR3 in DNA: TGTGCCAGCAACGCGGAGAACTACGAGCAGTACTTC. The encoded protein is CASNAENYEQYF.

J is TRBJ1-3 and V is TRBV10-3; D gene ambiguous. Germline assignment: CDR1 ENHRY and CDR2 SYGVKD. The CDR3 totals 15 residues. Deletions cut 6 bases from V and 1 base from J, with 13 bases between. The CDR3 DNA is TGTGCCATCAGGACTGGTCTGGATTCTGGAAACACCATATATTTT. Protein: CAIRTGLDSGNTIYF.

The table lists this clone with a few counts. The CDR3 bases are TGTGCCAGTAGTAGCAGGCGGGGAGGGAGCACAGATACGCAGTATTTT. It specifies CASSSRRGGSTDTQYF. The rearrangement joins TRBV19 to TRBJ2-3, with 7 bases matching TRBD2. Germline trimming cut 4 bases from V and 0 bases from J; bases unmatched to any gene: 7. This CDR3 contains 16 residues. Germline V lookup: CDR1 LNHDA, CDR2 SQIVND (reference sequence).

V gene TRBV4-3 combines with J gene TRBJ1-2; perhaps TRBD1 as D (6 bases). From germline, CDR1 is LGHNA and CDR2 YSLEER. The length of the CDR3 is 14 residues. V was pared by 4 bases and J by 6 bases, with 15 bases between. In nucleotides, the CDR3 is TGCGCCAGCAGCCCGGACAGACAGTCCCATGGCTACACCTTC. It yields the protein CASSPDRQSHGYTF.

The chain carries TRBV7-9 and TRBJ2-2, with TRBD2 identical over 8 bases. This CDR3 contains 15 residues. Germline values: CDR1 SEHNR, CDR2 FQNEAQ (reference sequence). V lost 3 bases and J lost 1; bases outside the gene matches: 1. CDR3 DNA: TGTGCCAGCAGCTTCGCGGGGGGGAACACCGGGGAGCTGTTTTTT. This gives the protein CASSFAGGNTGELFF.

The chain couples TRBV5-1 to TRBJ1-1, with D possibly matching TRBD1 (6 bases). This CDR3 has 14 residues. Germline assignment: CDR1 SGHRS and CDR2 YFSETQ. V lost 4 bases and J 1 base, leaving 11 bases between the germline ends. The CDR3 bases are TGCGCCAGCAGCCACGGACAGAGGAACACTGAAGCTTTCTTT. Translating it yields CASSHGQRNTEAFF.

The CDR3 nucleotides are TGTGCCAGTCAAGCGGCAAGGGATGAGTCTATCTCACCCCTCCACTTT. Encoded protein: CASQAARDESISPLHF. This chain uses TRBV19 with TRBJ1-6; D unresolved. Germline V gene lookup returns CDR1 LNHDA and CDR2 SQIVND (reference sequence). V was clipped by 8 bases and J by 10 bases, with 24 bases between them. The CDR3 contains 16 residues.

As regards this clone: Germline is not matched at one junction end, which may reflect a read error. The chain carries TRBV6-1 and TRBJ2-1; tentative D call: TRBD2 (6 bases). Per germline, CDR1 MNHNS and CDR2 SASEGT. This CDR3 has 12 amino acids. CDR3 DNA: TGTGCCAGCAGCGAAGGACTAATCGGGCAGTTCTTC. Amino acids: CASSEGLIGQFF.

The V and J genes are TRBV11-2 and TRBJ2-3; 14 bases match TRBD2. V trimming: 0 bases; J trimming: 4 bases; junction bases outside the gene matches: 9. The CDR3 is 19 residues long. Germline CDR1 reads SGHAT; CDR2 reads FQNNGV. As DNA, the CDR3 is TGTGCCAGCAGCTTAGACCGACTAGCGGGGGGGCCTTTCGCAGATACGCAGTATTTT. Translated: CASSLDRLAGGPFADTQYF.

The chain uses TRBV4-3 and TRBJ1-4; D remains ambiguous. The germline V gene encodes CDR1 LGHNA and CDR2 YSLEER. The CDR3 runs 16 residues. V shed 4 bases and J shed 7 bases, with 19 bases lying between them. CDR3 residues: CASSPRGTPVGEKLFF. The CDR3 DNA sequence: TGCGCCAGCAGCCCCCGAGGAACCCCGGTTGGTGAAAAACTGTTTTTT.

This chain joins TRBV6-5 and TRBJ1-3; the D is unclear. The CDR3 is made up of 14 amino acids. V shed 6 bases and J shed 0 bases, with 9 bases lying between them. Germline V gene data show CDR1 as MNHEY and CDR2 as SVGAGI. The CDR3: CASRKSSSGNTIYF. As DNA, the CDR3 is TGTGCCAGCAGAAAGTCCAGCTCTGGAAACACCATATATTTT.

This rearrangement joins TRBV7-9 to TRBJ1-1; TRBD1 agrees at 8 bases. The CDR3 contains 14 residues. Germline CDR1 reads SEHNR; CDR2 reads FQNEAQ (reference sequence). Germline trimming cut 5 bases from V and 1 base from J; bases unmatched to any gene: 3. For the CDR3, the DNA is TGTGCCAGCAGCCAACAGGGGGGGAACACTGAAGCTTTCTTT. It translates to CASSQQGGNTEAFF.

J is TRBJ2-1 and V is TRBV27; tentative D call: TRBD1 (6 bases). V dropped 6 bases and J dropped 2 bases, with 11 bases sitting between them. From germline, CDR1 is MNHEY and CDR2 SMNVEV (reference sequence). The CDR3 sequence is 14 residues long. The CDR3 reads CASRSTGAYNEQFF. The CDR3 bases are TGTGCCAGCAGGTCGACAGGCGCCTACAATGAGCAGTTCTTC.

The CDR3 bases are TGTGCCAGCAGCGCTAGCGGAAGGGCCAATGAGCAGTTCTTC. This gives the protein CASSASGRANEQFF. This rearrangement joins TRBV6-4 to TRBJ2-1; 7 nucleotides agree with TRBD2. The trim removed 6 bases at V and 6 bases at J, leaving 8 bases unmatched. There are 14 residues in the CDR3. From germline, CDR1 is MRHNA and CDR2 SNTAGT.

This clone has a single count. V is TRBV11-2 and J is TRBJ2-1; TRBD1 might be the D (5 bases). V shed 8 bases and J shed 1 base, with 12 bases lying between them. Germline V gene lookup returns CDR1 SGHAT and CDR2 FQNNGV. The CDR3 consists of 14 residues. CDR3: CASGTRDSYNEQFF. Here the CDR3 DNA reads TGTGCCAGCGGCACCAGGGATTCCTACAATGAGCAGTTCTTC.

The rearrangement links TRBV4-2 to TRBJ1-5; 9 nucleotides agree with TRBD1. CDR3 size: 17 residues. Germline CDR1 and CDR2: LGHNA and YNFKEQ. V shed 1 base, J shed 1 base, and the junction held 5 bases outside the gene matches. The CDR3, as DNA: TGTGCCAGCAGCCAAGGTACCGGGACAGGGAGCAATCAGCCCCAGCATTTT. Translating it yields CASSQGTGTGSNQPQHF.

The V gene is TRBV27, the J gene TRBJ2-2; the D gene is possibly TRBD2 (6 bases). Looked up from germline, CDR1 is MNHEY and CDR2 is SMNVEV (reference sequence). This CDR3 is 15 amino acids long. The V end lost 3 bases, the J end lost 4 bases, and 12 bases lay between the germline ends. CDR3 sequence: CASSFWRGATGELFF. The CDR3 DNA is TGTGCCAGCAGTTTTTGGCGGGGTGCCACCGGGGAGCTGTTTTTT.

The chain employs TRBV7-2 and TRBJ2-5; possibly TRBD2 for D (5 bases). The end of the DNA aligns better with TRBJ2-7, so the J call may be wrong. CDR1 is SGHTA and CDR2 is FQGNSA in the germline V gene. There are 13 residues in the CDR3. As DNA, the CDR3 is TGTGCCAGCACCCTATCGGGGTCCTACGAGCAGTACTTC. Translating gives CASTLSGSYEQYF.

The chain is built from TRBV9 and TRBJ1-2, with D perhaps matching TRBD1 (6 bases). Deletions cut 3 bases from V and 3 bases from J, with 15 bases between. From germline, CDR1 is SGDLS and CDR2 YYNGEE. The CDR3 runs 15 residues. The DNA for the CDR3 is TGTGCCAGCAGCGCCGGGGGGCGGGCGGACTATGGCTACACCTTC. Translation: CASSAGGRADYGYTF. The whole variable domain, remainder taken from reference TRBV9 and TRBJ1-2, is DSGVTQTPKHLITATGQRVTLRCSPRSGDLSVYWYQQSLDQGLQFLIQYYNGEERAKGNILERFSAQQFPDLHSELNLSSLELGDSALYFCASSAGGRADYGYTFGSGTRLTVV.

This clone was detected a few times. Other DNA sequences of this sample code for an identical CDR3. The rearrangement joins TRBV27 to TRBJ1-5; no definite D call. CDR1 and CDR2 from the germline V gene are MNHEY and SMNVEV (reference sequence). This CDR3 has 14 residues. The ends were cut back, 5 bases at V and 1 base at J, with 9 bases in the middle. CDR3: CASSLGGSNQPQHF. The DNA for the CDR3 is TGTGCCAGCAGTCTTGGAGGCAGCAATCAGCCCCAGCATTTT.

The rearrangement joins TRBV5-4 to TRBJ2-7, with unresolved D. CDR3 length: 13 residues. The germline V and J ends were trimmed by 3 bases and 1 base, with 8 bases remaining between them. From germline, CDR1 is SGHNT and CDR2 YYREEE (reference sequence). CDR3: CASSSVNSYEQYF. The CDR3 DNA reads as TGTGCCAGCAGCTCGGTCAATTCCTACGAGCAGTACTTC.